In its sample, the clone carrying this T cell receptor beta chain was seen many times. Its antigen is undetermined. Via MiXCR, TCRdb re-called the 5' RACE reads, giving one row per CDR3 protein. Of roughly 69,000 distinct CDR3 sequences in the sample, approximately 23% are singletons; the top ten hold under 3.5%. Study findings and constraints: Tumor Treg TCRs overlapped most with tumor naive CD4+ cells. Tumor memory CD4+ T cell TCR gene usage clustered with blood and lymph node memory CD4+ cells and lymph node naive CD4+ cells.

Trimming removed 3 bases from V and 3 bases from J; junction bases left unmatched: 8. CDR1 and CDR2 from the germline V gene are LGHNA and YSLEER. There are 15 residues in the CDR3. The specimen was memory CD4+ T cells sorted from a lymph node. Sample subset: memory CD4+ T cells, CD4+CD45RO+CD25-. The TCR originated in a female donor with breast cancer. The V gene is TRBV4-3, the J gene TRBJ2-7, with 7 positions matching TRBD2. CDR3 in amino acids: CASSQGLFDSYEQYF. Here the CDR3 DNA reads TGCGCCAGCAGCCAGGGACTATTCGACAGCTACGAGCAGTACTTC.